This passage covers 5 T cell receptor beta chains from one sample sequenced in a study of cytomegalovirus exposure and HLA in healthy donors (dated by TCRdb to 2015 to 2018). The library was built by means of the immunoSEQ multiplex PCR assay. Sourced from immuneACCESS, this table was stored by TCRdb with only in-frame sequences that have V and J called. A share of the clones is absent; for the studies checked, an unresolved V gene accounts for under half, and the remainder has no known explanation. In this sample the table shows over 200,000 clones, 85% to 90% of which occur a single time. The ten biggest clones cover around 3% of the sample. Sequenced input: PBMCs. The source of these receptors is a woman under 30 in good health and CMV-seronegative.

The chain combines TRBV30 with TRBJ1-1; D remains ambiguous. Germline V lookup: CDR1 GTSNPN, CDR2 SVGIG (reference sequence). This CDR3 comprises 14 residues. Trimming took off 2 bases at V and 1 base at J, with 11 bases between the two ends. DNA for the CDR3: TGTGCCTGGAGTAGAGGTCCCGCGAACACTGAAGCTTTCTTT. Its translation: CAWSRGPANTEAFF.

This sequence joins TRBV5-1 and TRBJ2-5; weak D call: TRBD2 (6 bases). CDR1 SGHRS and CDR2 YFSETQ come from the germline V gene. Deletions cut 4 bases from V and 2 bases from J, with 12 bases between. CDR3 size: 14 residues. The CDR3 loop is CASSQRLGQETQYF. CDR3 nucleotides: TGCGCCAGCAGCCAAAGACTAGGGCAAGAGACCCAGTACTTC.

The genes are TRBV6-1 and TRBJ2-1; D is uncertain. The germline gives CDR1 MNHNS, CDR2 SASEGT. This CDR3 region has 11 residues. The V end lost 7 bases, the J end lost 6 bases, and 7 bases lay between the germline ends. The CDR3 loop reads CASTLSNEQFF. The CDR3 region has the DNA TGTGCCAGCACCCTAAGCAATGAGCAGTTCTTC.

The rearrangement uses TRBV27 and TRBJ1-5; the match to TRBD1 covers 8 bases. V lost 8 bases, J lost 4 bases, and 7 bases stayed unmatched. Germline values: CDR1 MNHEY, CDR2 SMNVEV (reference sequence). This CDR3 region has 14 residues. The CDR3 spells CASGRQGPNQPQHF. The CDR3 DNA follows: TGTGCCAGCGGACGACAGGGGCCTAATCAGCCCCAGCATTTT.

The genes are TRBV30 and TRBJ2-1; 13 bases line up with TRBD2. The V gene's germline CDR1 is GTSNPN and CDR2 SVGIG (reference sequence). This CDR3 has 14 amino acids. V lost 5 bases to trimming and J lost 9 bases; unmatched junction nucleotides: 7. This CDR3 reads CAWQSGLAGSEQFF. CDR3 bases: TGTGCCTGGCAGTCGGGACTAGCGGGAAGTGAGCAGTTCTTC. Supplemented by reference TRBV30 and TRBJ2-1, the full variable domain reads SQTIHQWPATLVQPVGSPLSLECTVEGTSNPNLYWYRQAAGRGLQLLFYSVGIGQISSEVPQNLSASRPQDRQFILSSKKLLLSDSGFYLCAWQSGLAGSEQFFGPGTRLTVL.